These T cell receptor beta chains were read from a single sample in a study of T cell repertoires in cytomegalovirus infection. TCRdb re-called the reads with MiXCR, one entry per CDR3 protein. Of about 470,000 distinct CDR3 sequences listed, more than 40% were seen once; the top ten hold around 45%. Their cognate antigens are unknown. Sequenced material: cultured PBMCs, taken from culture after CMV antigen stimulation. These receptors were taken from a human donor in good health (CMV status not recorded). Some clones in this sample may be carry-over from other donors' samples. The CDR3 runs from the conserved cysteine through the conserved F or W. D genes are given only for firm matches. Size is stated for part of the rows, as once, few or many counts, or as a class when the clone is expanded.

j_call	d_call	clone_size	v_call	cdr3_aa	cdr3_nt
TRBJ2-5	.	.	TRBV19	CASSIGGGPQETQYF	TGTGCCAGTAGTATAGGAGGAGGTCCCCAAGAGACCCAGTACTTC
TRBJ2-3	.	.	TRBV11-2	CASRSDETDTQYF	TGTGCCAGCAGATCGGACGAAACAGATACGCAGTATTTT
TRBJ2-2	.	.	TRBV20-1	CSARTETNTGELFF	TGCAGTGCTAGGACCGAAACGAACACCGGGGAGCTGTTTTTT
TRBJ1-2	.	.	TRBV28	CASSSGGDGYTF	TGTGCCAGCAGTTCGGGAGGCGATGGCTACACCTTC
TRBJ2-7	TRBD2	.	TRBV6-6	CASSYSIHRTRSYEQYF	TGTGCCAGCAGTTACTCGATCCACAGGACTAGATCCTACGAGCAGTACTTC
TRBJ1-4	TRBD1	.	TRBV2	CASSEGWDRANEKLFF	TGTGCCAGCAGTGAGGGCTGGGACAGGGCTAATGAAAAACTGTTTTTT
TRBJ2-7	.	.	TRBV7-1	CASSPRSLDEQYF	TGTGCCAGCAGCCCCCGAAGTCTGGACGAGCAGTACTTC
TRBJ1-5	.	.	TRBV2	CASRGGSNQPQHF	TGTGCCAGCAGGGGAGGGAGCAATCAGCCCCAGCATTTT
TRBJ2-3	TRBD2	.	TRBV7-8	CASSLGVAGGDTQYF	TGTGCCAGCAGCTTAGGAGTAGCGGGAGGAGATACGCAGTATTTT
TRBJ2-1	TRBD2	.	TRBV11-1	CASRRKRFSGGAWDEQFF	TGTGCCAGCAGGCGCAAGCGATTTAGCGGGGGGGCCTGGGATGAGCAGTTCTTC
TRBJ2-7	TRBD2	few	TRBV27	CASSPPSSGIGEQYF	TGTGCCAGCAGTCCTCCCTCTAGCGGGATAGGGGAGCAGTACTTC
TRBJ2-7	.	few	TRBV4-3	CASSQEVPESELSYEQYF	TGCGCCAGCAGCCAAGAGGTTCCTGAATCGGAGCTTTCCTACGAGCAGTACTTC
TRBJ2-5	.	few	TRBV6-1	CASSNSARGRETQYF	TGTGCCAGCTCGAATAGCGCTCGAGGGCGAGAGACCCAGTACTTC
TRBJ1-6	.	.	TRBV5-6	CASSGLGLGNSPLHF	TGTGCCAGCAGCGGCCTCGGGTTGGGAAATTCACCCCTCCACTTT
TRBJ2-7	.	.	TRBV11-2	CASSSSDLNYEQYF	TGTGCCAGCAGCTCCAGCGATTTAAACTACGAGCAGTACTTC
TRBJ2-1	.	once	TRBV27	CASSLFTGEGHEQFF	TGTGCCAGCAGTTTATTTACAGGGGAGGGGCATGAGCAGTTCTTC
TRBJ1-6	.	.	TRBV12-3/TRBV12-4	CASSLTRFRQDYNSPLHF	TGTGCCAGCAGTTTAACGCGCTTTCGGCAGGACTATAATTCACCCCTCCACTTT
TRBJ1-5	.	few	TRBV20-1	CSARKTRTEGQPQHF	TGCAGTGCTAGAAAAACCAGGACAGAAGGTCAGCCCCAGCATTTT
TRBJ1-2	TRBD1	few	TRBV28	CASSSWTGEDSGYGYTF	TGTGCCAGCAGTTCCTGGACAGGGGAGGACTCCGGCTATGGCTACACCTTC
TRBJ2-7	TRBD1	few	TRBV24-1	CATSAPLGQLYEQYF	TGTGCCACCAGTGCCCCGTTGGGACAGTTATACGAGCAGTACTTC
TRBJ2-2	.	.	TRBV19	CASTWTIGGGELFF	TGTGCCAGTACCTGGACTATCGGGGGCGGGGAGCTGTTTTTT
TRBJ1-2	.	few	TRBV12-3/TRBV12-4	CASSLGAVRRGGYTF	TGTGCCAGCAGTTTAGGTGCGGTGCGGCGAGGAGGCTACACCTTC
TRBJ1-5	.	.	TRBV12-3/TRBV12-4	CASGQAGDQPQHF	TGTGCCAGCGGGCAGGCTGGGGATCAGCCCCAGCATTTT
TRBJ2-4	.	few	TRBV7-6	CASSVTPLDIQYF	TGTGCCAGCAGCGTGACTCCACTGGACATTCAGTACTTC
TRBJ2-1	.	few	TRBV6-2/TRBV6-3	CASSPRAPRDPVYNEQFF	TGTGCCAGCAGTCCAAGAGCCCCCCGAGACCCTGTGTACAATGAGCAGTTCTTC
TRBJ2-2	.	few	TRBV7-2	CASSLALTSGELFF	TGTGCCAGCAGCTTAGCGCTAACGTCTGGGGAGCTGTTTTTT
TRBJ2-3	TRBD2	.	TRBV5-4	CASSLKREGDTQYF	TGTGCCAGCAGCTTGAAACGGGAGGGAGATACGCAGTATTTT
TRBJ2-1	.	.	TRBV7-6	CASSLEGGWSYNEQFF	TGTGCCAGCAGCTTAGAGGGGGGTTGGTCCTACAATGAGCAGTTCTTC
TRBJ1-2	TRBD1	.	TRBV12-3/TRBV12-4	CASSSGQGFGYTF	TGTGCCAGCAGTTCCGGACAGGGGTTTGGCTACACCTTC
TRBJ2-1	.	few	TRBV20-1	CSARDPDQGQFF	TGCAGTGCTAGAGATCCGGACCAAGGGCAGTTCTTC
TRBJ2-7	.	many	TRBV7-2	CASSHSYEQYF	TGTGCCAGCAGCCACTCCTACGAGCAGTACTTC
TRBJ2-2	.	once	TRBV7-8	CASSKPGELFF	TGTGCCAGCAGCAAGCCGGGGGAGCTGTTTTTT
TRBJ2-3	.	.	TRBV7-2	CASSLGRRRPGRGDTQYF	TGTGCCAGCAGCTTAGGTCGGCGGCGGCCCGGTCGGGGAGATACGCAGTATTTT
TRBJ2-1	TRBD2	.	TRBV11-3	CASSFSGRGGYNEQFF	TGTGCCAGCAGCTTTAGCGGGAGAGGTGGTTACAATGAGCAGTTCTTC
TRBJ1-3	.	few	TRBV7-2	CASSSQLGGISGNTIYF	TGTGCCAGCAGCTCCCAGTTGGGGGGGATCTCTGGAAACACCATATATTTT
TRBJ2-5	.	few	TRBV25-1	CASSDWYREGETQYF	TGTGCCAGCAGTGATTGGTACAGGGAGGGAGAGACCCAGTACTTC
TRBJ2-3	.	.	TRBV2	CATPGVLGGTDTQYF	TGTGCCACCCCAGGGGTACTAGGGGGCACAGATACGCAGTATTTT
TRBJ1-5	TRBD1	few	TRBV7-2	CATTGAGNQPQHF	TGTGCCACCACAGGGGCCGGGAATCAGCCCCAGCATTTT
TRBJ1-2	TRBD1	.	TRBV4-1	CASSLRQGGKDGYTF	TGCGCCAGCAGCCTTCGACAGGGCGGGAAGGATGGCTACACCTTC
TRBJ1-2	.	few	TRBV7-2	CASSPTRSGVGGYTF	TGTGCCAGCAGCCCAACGCGATCGGGGGTTGGTGGCTACACCTTC
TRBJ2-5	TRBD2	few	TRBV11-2	CASSLGTSGSGETQYF	TGTGCCAGCAGCCTTGGGACTAGCGGGAGTGGGGAGACCCAGTACTTC
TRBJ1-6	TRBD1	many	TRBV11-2	CASSLEDRLYNSPLHF	TGTGCCAGCAGCCTAGAGGACAGGCTGTATAATTCACCCCTCCACTTT
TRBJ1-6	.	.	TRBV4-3	CASSQESEDNSPLHF	TGCGCCAGCAGCCAAGAGTCGGAGGATAATTCACCCCTCCACTTT
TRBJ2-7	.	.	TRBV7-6	CASSLLESEQYF	TGTGCCAGCAGCCTTCTGGAGAGCGAGCAGTACTTC
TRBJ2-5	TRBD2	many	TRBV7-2	CASSLGGLAGGETQYF	TGTGCCAGCAGCTTAGGAGGACTAGCGGGAGGAGAGACCCAGTACTTC
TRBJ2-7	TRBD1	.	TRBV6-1	CASSRQGQGAFYEQYF	TGTGCCAGCAGTAGACAGGGACAGGGGGCGTTCTACGAGCAGTACTTC
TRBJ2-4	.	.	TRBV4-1	CASSQQGAKNIQYF	TGCGCCAGCAGCCAGCAGGGAGCCAAAAACATTCAGTACTTC
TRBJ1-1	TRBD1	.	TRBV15	CATSTRQGDTEAFF	TGTGCCACCAGCACAAGACAGGGGGACACTGAAGCTTTCTTT
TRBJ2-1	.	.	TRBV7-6	CASSPELAHEQFF	TGTGCCAGCAGCCCGGAACTAGCCCATGAGCAGTTCTTC
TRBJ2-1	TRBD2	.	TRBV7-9	CASSSTLGLAGVWEQFF	TGTGCCAGCAGCTCAACCTTGGGACTAGCGGGAGTATGGGAGCAGTTCTTC
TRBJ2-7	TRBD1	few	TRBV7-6	CASSPGTGQYEQYF	TGTGCCAGCAGCCCCGGGACAGGGCAATACGAGCAGTACTTC
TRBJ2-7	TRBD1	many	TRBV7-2	CASSSDRGSYEQYF	TGTGCCAGCAGCTCAGACAGGGGGAGCTACGAGCAGTACTTC
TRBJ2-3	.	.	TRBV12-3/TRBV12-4	CASSPRLGVSTDTQYF	TGTGCCAGCAGTCCCCGCCTCGGGGTTTCTACAGATACGCAGTATTTT
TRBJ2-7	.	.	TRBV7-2	CASSLRTSPTYEQYF	TGTGCCAGCAGCTTACGTACTAGCCCTACTTACGAGCAGTACTTC
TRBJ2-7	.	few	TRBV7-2	CASSLGSPAYEQYF	TGTGCCAGCAGCTTAGGATCCCCAGCCTACGAGCAGTACTTC
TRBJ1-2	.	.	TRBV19	CASTPMGAYGYTF	TGTGCCAGTACCCCGATGGGGGCCTATGGCTACACCTTC